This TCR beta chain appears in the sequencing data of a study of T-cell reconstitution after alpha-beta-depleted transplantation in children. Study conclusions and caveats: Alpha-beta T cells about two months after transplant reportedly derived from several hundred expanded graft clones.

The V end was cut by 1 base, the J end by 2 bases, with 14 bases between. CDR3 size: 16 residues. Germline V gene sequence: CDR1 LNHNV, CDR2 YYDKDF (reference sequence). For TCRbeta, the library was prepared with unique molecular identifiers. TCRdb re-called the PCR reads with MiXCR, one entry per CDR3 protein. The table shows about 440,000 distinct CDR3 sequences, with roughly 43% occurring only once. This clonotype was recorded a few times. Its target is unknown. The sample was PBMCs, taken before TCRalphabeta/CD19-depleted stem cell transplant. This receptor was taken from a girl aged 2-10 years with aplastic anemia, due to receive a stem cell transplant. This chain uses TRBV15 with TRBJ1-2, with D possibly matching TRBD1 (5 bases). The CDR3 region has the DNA TGTGCCACCAGCAGAGGGACGACAGTGACAAACTATGGCTACACCTTC. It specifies CATSRGTTVTNYGYTF.